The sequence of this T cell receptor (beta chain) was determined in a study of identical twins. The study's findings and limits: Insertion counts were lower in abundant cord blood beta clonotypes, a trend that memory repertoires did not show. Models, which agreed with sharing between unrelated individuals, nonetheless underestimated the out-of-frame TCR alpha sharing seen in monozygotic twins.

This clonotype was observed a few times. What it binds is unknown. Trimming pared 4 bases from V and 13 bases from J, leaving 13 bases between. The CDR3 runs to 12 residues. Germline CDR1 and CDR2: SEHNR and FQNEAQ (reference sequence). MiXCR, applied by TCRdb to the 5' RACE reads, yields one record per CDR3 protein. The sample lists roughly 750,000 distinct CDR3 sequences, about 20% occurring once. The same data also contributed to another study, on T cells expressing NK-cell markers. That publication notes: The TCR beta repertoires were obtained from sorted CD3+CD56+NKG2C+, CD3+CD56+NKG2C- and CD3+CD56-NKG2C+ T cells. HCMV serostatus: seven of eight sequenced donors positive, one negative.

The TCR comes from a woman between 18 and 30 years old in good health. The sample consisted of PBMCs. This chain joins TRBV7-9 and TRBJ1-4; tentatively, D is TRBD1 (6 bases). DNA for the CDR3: TGTGCCAGCAGCTCCGGGGGCCCCGGACTGTTTTTT. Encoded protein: CASSSGGPGLFF.